Listed here are 22 T cell receptor beta chains from one sample, sequenced in a study of long-term antiretroviral therapy in people with HIV. Survey level was the resolution at which the v3.0 immunoSEQ assay ran. The method was immunoSEQ multiplex PCR; TCRdb's version includes in-frame clones alone and lacks a portion of them. The table records under 20,000 clones, 78% of them present only once. Sequencing was performed on unsorted PBMCs, taken 0.3 years after starting antiretroviral therapy. The receptors were gathered from a woman in her forties or fifties with HIV.

The CDR3, as DNA: TGTGCCAGCAGTGATGTAGAACTCAATGAGCAGTTCTTC. Translating it yields CASSDVELNEQFF. J is TRBJ2-1 and V is TRBV2; the D is unclear. The CDR3 totals 13 residues. The germline gives CDR1 SNHLY, CDR2 FYNNEI. Between the trimmed V and J ends, which lost 3 bases and 6 bases, there was a span of 9 bases.

The chain is built from TRBV9 and TRBJ2-3; 9 positions agree with TRBD1. The junction had 9 bases not matched to a gene; V was cut back by 4 bases and J by 6 bases. The CDR3 covers 15 residues. Germline V gene lookup returns CDR1 SGDLS and CDR2 YYNGEE. As DNA, the CDR3 is TGTGCCAGCAGCCTCAGACAGGGGGTATCCGATACGCAGTATTTT. It codes for CASSLRQGVSDTQYF.

The genes are TRBV11-1 and TRBJ2-5; 8 bases agree with TRBD2. The V and J ends lost 4 bases and 5 bases, in that order; junction bases with no gene match: 6. In germline, CDR1 is SGHAT, CDR2 FQDESV (reference sequence). This CDR3 is built from 14 residues. The CDR3 DNA sequence: TGTGCCAGCAGCTCCGGGAGGGGCCAGGAGACCCAGTACTTC. This gives the protein CASSSGRGQETQYF.

V and J are TRBV14 and TRBJ1-1, with 7 bases matching TRBD1. Germline CDR1 SGHDN, CDR2 FVKESK. The CDR3 length is 13 residues. With 0 bases clipped from V and 5 bases from J, the junction kept 0 bases outside the gene matches. The CDR3 spells CASSQEDRTEAFF. The DNA of the CDR3 is TGTGCCAGCAGCCAAGAGGACAGGACTGAAGCTTTCTTT.

This chain uses TRBV5-1 with TRBJ2-2; a possible D gene is TRBD1 (6 bases). CDR3 size: 15 residues. Germline loops: CDR1 SGHRS, CDR2 YFSETQ. V lost 2 bases and J lost 3, with 11 bases in between. The CDR3 loop is CASSLQDRDTGELFF. Here the CDR3 DNA reads TGCGCCAGCAGCTTACAGGACAGAGACACCGGGGAGCTGTTTTTT.

The V gene is TRBV5-5, the J gene TRBJ2-7; D is unresolved. Germline V gene data show CDR1 as SGHKS and CDR2 as YYEKEE (reference sequence). This CDR3 has 13 residues. The germline V and J ends were trimmed by 0 bases and 3 bases, with 7 bases remaining between them. The CDR3 nucleotides read TGTGCCAGCAGCTTGGTTGTCAGCTACGAGCAGTACGTC. It translates to CASSLVVSYEQYV.

In this sample, this clone turned up a few times. The chain uses TRBV19 and TRBJ1-5; possibly TRBD1 for D (5 bases). Germline CDR1 LNHDA, CDR2 SQIVND (reference sequence). V lost 6 bases, J lost 7 bases, and 22 bases lay in between. CDR3 length: 16 residues. The CDR3 spells CASRSDTGGIGQPQHF. CDR3 nucleotide sequence: TGTGCCAGTAGAAGCGACACGGGGGGTATCGGGCAGCCCCAGCATTTT.

The rearrangement links TRBV5-8 to TRBJ1-3; D not resolved. Trimming left V 4 bases short and J 0 bases short, with 5 bases between. The germline V gene encodes CDR1 SGHTS and CDR2 YDEGEE. This CDR3 has 13 residues. CDR3: CASSRASGNTIYF. The CDR3 DNA reads TGTGCCAGCAGCCGAGCCTCTGGAAACACCATATATTTT.

The J gene is TRBJ1-6, the V gene TRBV27; D possibly corresponds to TRBD1 (5 bases). Trimming left V 4 bases short and J 0 bases short, with 13 bases between. The CDR3 totals 17 residues. In germline, CDR1 is MNHEY, CDR2 SMNVEV (reference sequence). The CDR3 loop is CASSSRGLSSYNSPLHF. The CDR3 nucleotides are TGTGCCAGCAGTTCAAGGGGACTGAGCTCCTATAATTCACCCCTCCACTTT.

CDR3: CASANGIRYGYTF. The DNA of the CDR3 is TGTGCTAGTGCTAACGGTATTCGCTATGGCTACACCTTC. The chain has TRBV12-5 and TRBJ1-2; D not certain. V lost 7 bases and J lost 4, with 13 bases in between. The germline gives CDR1 LGHNT, CDR2 FRNRAP. There are 13 residues in the CDR3.

The chain has TRBV11-2 and TRBJ1-2; TRBD1 might be the D (5 bases). CDR1 is SGHAT, CDR2 FQNNGV, per germline. V gave up 5 bases and J gave up 2 bases, with 15 bases separating them. The CDR3 totals 15 residues. CDR3: CASSPSTVPNYGYTF. The CDR3 DNA is TGTGCCAGCAGCCCGTCGACAGTTCCAAACTATGGCTACACCTTC.

The chain couples TRBV23-1 to TRBJ1-2, with TRBD1 matching 7 bases. TRBV23-1 is an open reading frame, and its role is uncertain. V shed 1 base and J 6 bases; nucleotides not matched to a gene: 11. The CDR3 is made up of 16 amino acids. For the CDR3, the DNA is TGCGCCAGCAGTCAATACCGAACGCCAGGGGGTGATGGCTACACCTTC. Residues: CASSQYRTPGGDGYTF.

The table lists this clone with a few counts. The gene calls are TRBV18 and TRBJ1-1, with 10 bases identical to TRBD1. The germline CDR1 and CDR2 sequences are KGHSH and LQKENI. V dropped 3 bases and J dropped 4; count of bases not matched to a gene: 5. The CDR3 has 15 residues. CDR3 amino acids: CASSPEGQGITEAFF. The CDR3 DNA follows: TGTGCCAGCTCACCGGAGGGACAGGGGATCACTGAAGCTTTCTTT.

This chain joins TRBV4-1 and TRBJ1-1; tentatively, D is TRBD1 (5 bases). Per germline, CDR1 MGHRA and CDR2 YSYEKL. Trimming stripped 6 bases from V and 1 base from J, with 24 bases between. The CDR3 is 18 amino acids. CDR3 region: CASRINLRQGRENTEAFF. The CDR3 nucleotides are TGCGCCAGCAGGATAAATCTCCGGCAGGGAAGAGAGAACACTGAAGCTTTCTTT.

This rearrangement joins TRBV6-5 to TRBJ1-5; the D is unclear. Germline V gene lookup returns CDR1 MNHEY and CDR2 SVGAGI. V shed 6 bases and J shed 5 bases, with 11 bases lying between them. The CDR3 is 13 residues long. This chain's CDR3 is CASRRGKDQPQHF. CDR3 DNA: TGTGCCAGCAGAAGAGGAAAGGATCAGCCCCAGCATTTT.

The chain is built from TRBV4-1 and TRBJ2-7; possible D gene TRBD1, 6 bases. The CDR3 has 18 amino acids. CDR1 and CDR2 from the germline V gene are MGHRA and YSYEKL. The V end was cut by 1 base, the J end by 3 bases, with 22 bases between. The CDR3 nucleotides are TGCGCCAGCAGCCAAGCCGGGGACACAAGCAGGCCTAACTACGAGCAGTACTTC. It codes for CASSQAGDTSRPNYEQYF.

This chain links TRBV10-3 with TRBJ2-5; 9 positions agree with TRBD2. The junction had 4 bases not matched to a gene; V was cut back by 4 bases and J by 1 base. Germline CDR1 ENHRY, CDR2 SYGVKD. This CDR3 comprises 15 residues. This CDR3 reads CAISASSGGQETQYF. CDR3 nucleotides: TGTGCCATCAGTGCAAGTAGCGGGGGCCAAGAGACCCAGTACTTC.

The CDR3 spells CASSLVGFLGSSTDTQYF. For the CDR3, the DNA is TGTGCCAGCAGCTTAGTTGGATTTTTGGGTTCTAGCACAGATACGCAGTATTTT. The chain uses TRBV7-2 and TRBJ2-3, with unresolved D. V lost 1 base and J lost 0, with 17 bases in between. This CDR3 is 18 amino acids long. Germline CDR1 SGHTA, CDR2 FQGNSA.

The chain combines TRBV30 with TRBJ2-7; D is uncertain. CDR3 size: 14 residues. Looked up from germline, CDR1 is GTSNPN and CDR2 is SVGIG (reference sequence). V lost 3 bases and J 1 base, leaving 13 bases between the germline ends. The CDR3 DNA reads as TGTGCCTGGAGCCGTCAGGCGGTATCCTACGAGCAGTACTTC. Protein: CAWSRQAVSYEQYF.

This chain links TRBV19 with TRBJ1-4; perhaps TRBD1 as D (6 bases). The V and J ends lost 5 bases and 4 bases respectively, with 14 bases between them. CDR1 LNHDA and CDR2 SQIVND come from the germline V gene (reference sequence). CDR3 length: 15 amino acids. CDR3 bases: TGTGCCAGTAGTGAGGGGGGCCGGATTAATGAAAAACTGTTTTTT. Translated: CASSEGGRINEKLFF.

The V and J genes are TRBV2 and TRBJ2-5; D is possibly TRBD1 (5 bases). In germline, CDR1 is SNHLY, CDR2 FYNNEI. This CDR3 contains 12 residues. V shed 8 bases and J shed 5 bases, with 12 bases lying between them. DNA for the CDR3: TGTGCCAGCGCAGGGAATGCGGAGACCCAGTACTTC. This translates into CASAGNAETQYF.

The rearrangement joins TRBV14 to TRBJ2-5; D gene ambiguous. The CDR3 covers 12 residues. The V end was cut by 4 bases, the J end by 5 bases, with 8 bases between. From germline, CDR1 is SGHDN and CDR2 FVKESK. The DNA of the CDR3 is TGTGCCAGCAGCCCAGGTTCCGAGACCCAGTACTTC. It is translated as CASSPGSETQYF.